What follows is one T cell receptor (beta chain) and its context. This entry is derived from a study of cytomegalovirus exposure and HLA in healthy donors. Looked up from germline, CDR1 is KGHSH and CDR2 is LQKENI. This CDR3 comprises 16 residues. Trimming removed 3 bases from V and 7 bases from J; junction bases left unmatched: 9. The PCR employed 60 Vbeta primers together with 13 Jbeta primers. Here immunoSEQ multiplex PCR was the method, and the copy in TCRdb shows in-frame clones only, minus some. This table holds roughly 190,000 clones, roughly 80% found once. Sequencing was performed on PBMCs. The TCR originated in a man aged 35 to 55 in good health and CMV-seropositive. The V call is TRBV18, the J call TRBJ1-6; TRBD1 agrees at 7 bases. In DNA, the CDR3 is TGTGCCAGCTCACCTCTTTCAGGGGGAGAGAATTCACCCCTCCACTTT. It codes for CASSPLSGGENSPLHF.